The source of this T cell receptor beta chain is a study of blood T cell repertoires in COVID-19. As processed by the authors: Reference gene primer amplification in the assay estimated nucleated cell counts. Using immunoSEQ multiplex PCR, the repertoire was profiled, and TCRdb retains in-frame clones only, with some absent. V and J calls plus clone size are reproduced from that table; the DNA served to infer D and trimming. This table has roughly 40,000 clones, roughly 85% appearing once. On this clone itself: The junction and the germline gene differ at one end; a read error may be behind it.

The CDR3 consists of 14 residues. The V gene's germline CDR1 is SGHVS and CDR2 FQNEAQ. The sequencing input was peripheral blood. V gene TRBV7-8 combines with J gene TRBJ2-7; 8 bases line up with TRBD2. The receptor was isolated from an older woman in a cohort sampled during active COVID-19. CDR3 DNA sequence: TGTGCCAGCAGCTTTCCGGGACTAGGGCTACATACTGCGTTC. This encodes CASSFPGLGLHTAF.